The source of this T cell receptor beta chain is a study of PD-L1 blockade in urothelial cancer. Germline CDR1 and CDR2: SGHRS and YFSETQ. This CDR3 has 14 residues. The V segment lost 5 bases and the J segment 5 bases; nucleotides outside the gene matches: 3. Per-patient samples, pretreatment and on-treatment, numbered 1 to 8. TCRdb keeps only in-frame clones here, not all; method: immunoSEQ multiplex PCR. The data show under 130,000 clones, approximately 86% seen once. This chain connects TRBV5-1 to TRBJ2-7; 14 bases are shared with TRBD2. The sequencing used PBMCs, collected around atezolizumab (anti-PD-L1) treatment. This clonotype originated in a man over 45 with urothelial cancer. The CDR3 coding sequence is TGCGCCAGCAGAAGGGGACTAGCGGGAGACGAGCAGTACTTC. As protein: CASRRGLAGDEQYF.